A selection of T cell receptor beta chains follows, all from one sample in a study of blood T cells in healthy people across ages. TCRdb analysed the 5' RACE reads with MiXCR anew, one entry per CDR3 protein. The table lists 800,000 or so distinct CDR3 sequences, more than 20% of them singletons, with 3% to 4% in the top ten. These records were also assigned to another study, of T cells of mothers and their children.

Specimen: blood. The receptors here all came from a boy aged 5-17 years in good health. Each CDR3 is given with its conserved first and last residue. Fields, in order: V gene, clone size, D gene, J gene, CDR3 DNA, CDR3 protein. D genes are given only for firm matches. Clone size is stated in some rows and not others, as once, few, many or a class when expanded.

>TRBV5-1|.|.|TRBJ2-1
TGCGCCAGCAGCTTGGTATCCGGGCCGTGCAATGAGCAGTTCTTC
CASSLVSGPCNEQFF
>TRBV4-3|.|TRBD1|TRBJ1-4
TGCGCCAGCAGCCAAGAGCCGACAGGGGATGAAAAACTGTTTTTT
CASSQEPTGDEKLFF
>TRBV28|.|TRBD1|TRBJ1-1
TGTGCCAGCAGCTTAAGGGGGACAGGGGGTACTGAAGCTTTCTTT
CASSLRGTGGTEAFF
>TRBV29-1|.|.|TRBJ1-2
TGCAGCGTTGCTCCCCCAGGAAACTATGGCTACACCTTC
CSVAPPGNYGYTF
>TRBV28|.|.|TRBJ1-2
TGTGCCAGCAGTCAAGGGCCCGCGGGTAACTCGTATGGCTACACCTTC
CASSQGPAGNSYGYTF
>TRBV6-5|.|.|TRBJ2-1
TGTGCCAGCAGTTACTCGAGTACCTTCGCCCAATACAATGAGCAGTTCTTC
CASSYSSTFAQYNEQFF
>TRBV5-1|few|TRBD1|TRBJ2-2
TGCGCCAGCAGCCCGGGACAGATCATCACCGGGGAGCTGTTTTTT
CASSPGQIITGELFF
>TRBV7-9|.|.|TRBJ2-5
TGTGCCAGCAGCCGAGCTAGTTTGGAGACCCAGTACTTC
CASSRASLETQYF
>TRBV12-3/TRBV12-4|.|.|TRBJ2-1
TGTGCCAGCAGTTCGACACAACCGGGCCCCTCAGGCAATGAGCAGTTCTTC
CASSSTQPGPSGNEQFF
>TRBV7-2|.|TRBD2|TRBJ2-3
TGTGCCAGCAGCTTAGTACAACTAGCGGGATCCACAGATACGCAGTATTTT
CASSLVQLAGSTDTQYF
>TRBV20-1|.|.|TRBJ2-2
TGCAGTGCGATAGGGGGGATAGCGGCGAACACCGGGGAGCTGTTCTTT
CSAIGGIAANTGELFF
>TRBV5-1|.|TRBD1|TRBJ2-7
TGCGCCAGCAGCGCCTCCACAGGGGGATTCCCCTACGAGCAGTACTTC
CASSASTGGFPYEQYF
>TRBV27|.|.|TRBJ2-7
TGTGCCACCCGAGGCTTCTACGAGCAGTACTTC
CATRGFYEQYF
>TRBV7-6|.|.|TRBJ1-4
TGTGCCAGCAGCCCTCTCGATACTAATGAAAAACTGTTTTTT
CASSPLDTNEKLFF
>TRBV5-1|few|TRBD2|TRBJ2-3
TGCGCCAGCAGCTCCCGGACTAGCGGGAGGGCCGGCACAGATACGCAGTATTTT
CASSSRTSGRAGTDTQYF
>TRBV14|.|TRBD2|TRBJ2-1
TGTGCCAGCGGTTTAGCGGGAAGGGTCGGTGAGCAGTTCTTC
CASGLAGRVGEQFF
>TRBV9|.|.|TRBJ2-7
TGTGCCAGCAGCTCCTCGGAGACTAGTCTGGCCTACGAGCAGTACTTC
CASSSSETSLAYEQYF
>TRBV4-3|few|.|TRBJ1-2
TGCGCCAGCAGCCAAGATCCCAGCGCCCATAACTATGGCTACACCTTC
CASSQDPSAHNYGYTF
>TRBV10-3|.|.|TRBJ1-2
TGTGCCACCGCAGGACCCGAAAGATCCGGCTACACCTTC
CATAGPERSGYTF
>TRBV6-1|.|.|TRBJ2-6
TGTGCCGGCAGTGCCGACACAGGCTCTGAGGCCAACGTCCTGACTTTC
CAGSADTGSEANVLTF
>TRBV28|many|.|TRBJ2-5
TGTGCCAGCAGTGGGTTCGGACAGCAAGAGACCCAGTACTTC
CASSGFGQQETQYF
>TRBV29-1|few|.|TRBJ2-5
TGCAGCGGACAGGAGGCTAAGTTACAAGAGACCCAGTACTTC
CSGQEAKLQETQYF
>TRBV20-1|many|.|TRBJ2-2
TGCAGTGCTAGAGATGGGCAGAAAGACACCGGGGAGCTGTTTTTT
CSARDGQKDTGELFF
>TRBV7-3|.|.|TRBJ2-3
TGTGCCAGCAGCTTAATGGGTAGCACAGATACGCAGTATTTT
CASSLMGSTDTQYF
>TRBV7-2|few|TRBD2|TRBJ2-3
TGTGCCAGCAGCTTAGTTAGCGGGACAACCACAGATACGCAGTATTTT
CASSLVSGTTTDTQYF
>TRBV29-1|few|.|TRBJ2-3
TGCAGCGTTGAAAAGGGGTGGGCAGGATACGCGGATACGCAGTATTTT
CSVEKGWAGYADTQYF
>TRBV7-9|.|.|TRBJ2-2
TGTGCCAGCAGCCCCCAAAGGGCGCCCGTGGGCACCGGGGAGCTGTTTTTT
CASSPQRAPVGTGELFF
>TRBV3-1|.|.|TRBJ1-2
TGTGCCAGCAGCCCATCTGACAAGCGATATGGCTACACCTTC
CASSPSDKRYGYTF
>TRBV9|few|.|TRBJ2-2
TGTGCCAGCAGCGTAGTGCCCCGGGATAACACCGGGGAGCTGTTTTTT
CASSVVPRDNTGELFF
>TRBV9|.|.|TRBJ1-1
TGTGCCAGCAGCGAAACAGGGTTGAACACTGAAGCTTTCTTT
CASSETGLNTEAFF
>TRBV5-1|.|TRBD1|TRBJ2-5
TGCGCCAGCAGCCCCGGACAGGGGGCTAACATTCAAGAGACCCAGTACTTC
CASSPGQGANIQETQYF
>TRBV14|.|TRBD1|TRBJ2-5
TGTGCCAGCAGCTACCGACCGGGACAGAAAGAAGAGACCCAGTACTTC
CASSYRPGQKEETQYF
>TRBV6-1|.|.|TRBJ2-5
TGTGCCAGCAGTGACAGGGGAACTACCTTC
CASSDRGTTF
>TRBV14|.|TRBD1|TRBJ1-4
TGTGCCAGCAGCCGCAGGATACAGGGGGCCTTTGAAAAACTGTTTTTT
CASSRRIQGAFEKLFF
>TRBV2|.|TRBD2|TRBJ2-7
TGTGCCAGCAGTTCCGAACATATAGCGGGAGGGCCCTACGAGCAGTACTTC
CASSSEHIAGGPYEQYF
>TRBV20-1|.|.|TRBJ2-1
TGCAGTGCTAGAGCGGCAGGGCCTAGCTCCTACAATGAGCAGTTCTTC
CSARAAGPSSYNEQFF
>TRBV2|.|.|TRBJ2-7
TGTGCCAGCAGTGATCCGGGGATCAAATACGAGCAGTACTTC
CASSDPGIKYEQYF
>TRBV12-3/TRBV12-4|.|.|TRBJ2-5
TGTGCCAGCAGTTTAGTGGGGGGCCGGGGGGAGACCCAGTACTTC
CASSLVGGRGETQYF
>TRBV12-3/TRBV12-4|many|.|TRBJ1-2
TGTGCCAGCAGTTTCCAACAGTGGACCTATGGCTACACCTTC
CASSFQQWTYGYTF
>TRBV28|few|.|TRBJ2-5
TGTGCCAGCAGTGAAACAGGTCCTCAAGAGACCCAGTACTTC
CASSETGPQETQYF
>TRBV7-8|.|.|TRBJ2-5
TGTGCCAGCAGCTTCGACTACCGCCGGGGGTCGGAGACCCAGTACTTC
CASSFDYRRGSETQYF
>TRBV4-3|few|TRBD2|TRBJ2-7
TGCGCCAGCAGCCAAGATCGGGAGGGAGACTACGAGCAGTACTTC
CASSQDREGDYEQYF
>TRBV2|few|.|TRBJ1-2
TGTGCCAGCAGTGAAGCGCCCGGGGTTTCAGGTTATGGCTACACCTTC
CASSEAPGVSGYGYTF
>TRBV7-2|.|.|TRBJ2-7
TGTGCCAGCAGCTCTAGAGGAACCTACGAGCAGTACTTC
CASSSRGTYEQYF
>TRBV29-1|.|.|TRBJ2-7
TGCAGCGTTTTAGCCTACGAGCAGTACTTC
CSVLAYEQYF
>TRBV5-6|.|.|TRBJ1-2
TGTGCCAGCAGCTTGTTGTCCGAGGACTACACCTTC
CASSLLSEDYTF
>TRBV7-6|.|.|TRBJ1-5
TGTGCCAGCAGCTTTGGGGAGAATCAGCCCCAGCATTTT
CASSFGENQPQHF
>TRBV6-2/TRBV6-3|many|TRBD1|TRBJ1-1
TGTGCCAGCAGCGACAGGGAGAACACTGAAGCTTTCTTT
CASSDRENTEAFF
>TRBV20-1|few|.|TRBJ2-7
TGCAGTGCGAAGGGCCTTTACAACTACGAGCAGTACTTC
CSAKGLYNYEQYF
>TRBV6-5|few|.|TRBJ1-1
TGTGCCAGCAGAGCAGGGGAGACTGAAGCTTTCTTT
CASRAGETEAFF
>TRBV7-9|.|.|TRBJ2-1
TGTGCCAGCAGCTTAGGACAACAGGGTAGAAATGAGCAGTTCTTC
CASSLGQQGRNEQFF
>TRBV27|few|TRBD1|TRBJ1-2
TGTGCCAGCAGTCTAAATTGGGACAGTCCAGCCTATGGCTACACCTTC
CASSLNWDSPAYGYTF
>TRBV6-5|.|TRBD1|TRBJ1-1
TGTGCCAGCAGTCCCCCCGAGCGACAGGGGACTGAAGCTTTCTTT
CASSPPERQGTEAFF
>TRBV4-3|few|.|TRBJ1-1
TGCGCCAGCGGCTATGGGCTGATTAACACTGAAGCATTCTTT
CASGYGLINTEAFF
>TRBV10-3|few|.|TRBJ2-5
TGTGCCATCGGTCAGGATAAGATACAAGAGACCCAGTACTTC
CAIGQDKIQETQYF